This T cell receptor beta chain was identified in a study of blood T cell repertoires in COVID-19. About the research overall: The samples span acute and convalescent COVID-19 from the United States, Italy and Spain. The analysed material was cDNA or gDNA that came from T cells, B-cell-depleted T cells, or PBMCs.

Seattle researchers signed up patients amid active infection and tracked them longitudinally. In the original analysis: Reference gene primer amplification gave nucleated cell count estimates. Data came from immunoSEQ multiplex PCR; TCRdb stores just in-frame clones and leaves some out. The V and J calls and the clone size are those of that table, but D and trimming were determined from the DNA. The repertoire holds 100,000 to 150,000 clones, with around 85% as singletons. The V gene end was trimmed by 0 bases and the J gene end by 0 bases; junction bases not matched to a gene: 9. CDR1 is SGHNT, CDR2 YYREEE, per germline (reference sequence). The CDR3 has 17 amino acids.

Specimen: peripheral blood. This receptor was identified in a woman aged 80 or over with COVID-19, enrolled during active disease. The chain recombines TRBV5-4 with TRBJ2-7; 7 nucleotides agree with TRBD2. Here the CDR3 DNA reads TGTGCCAGCAGCTTGGGAGGCGGTGCGGGAGTCTCCTACGAGCAGTACTTC. Its translation is CASSLGGGAGVSYEQYF.